A single TCR beta chain is shown here with its context. Trimming at V came to 5 bases and at J to 3 bases, leaving 12 bases not matched to a gene. Germline V lookup: CDR1 LNHDA, CDR2 SQIVND (reference sequence). CDR3 length: 18 residues. Profiling relied on immunoSEQ multiplex PCR, and the TCRdb table lists in-frame clones only, not all of them. This table has more than 50,000 clones, 70% to 90% appearing once. The data stem from a study of OX40 agonist ivuxolimab in advanced cancers. The sequencing here drew on CD4+ or CD8+ T cells sorted from blood, taken in a trial of the OX40 agonist ivuxolimab. The gene calls are TRBV19 and TRBJ2-6; 8 bases fit TRBD1. This sequence was found in an adult with an advanced solid tumor such as melanoma, head and neck, liver or kidney cancer. CDR3 region: CASSLSGGLFDGANVLTF. CDR3 sequence (DNA): TGTGCCAGTAGTCTATCAGGGGGCTTGTTCGATGGGGCCAACGTCCTGACTTTC.